This is a list of T cell receptor beta chains from one sample in a study of graft-versus-host responses after intestinal transplantation. Produced via immunoSEQ multiplex PCR; TCRdb's table is partial and in-frame only. The table shows roughly 100,000 clones, with around 93% occurring only once. These TCRs are of unknown antigen specificity. The starting material was unstimulated CD8+ T cells sorted from spleen or lymph node cells, obtained before transplant. These receptor sequences come from a human donor who was the organ donor for an intestinal transplant. Both conserved end residues are part of each CDR3. Fields, in order: D gene, clone size, J gene, V gene, CDR3 DNA, CDR3 protein. The D gene is left open where the match is weak. Where a row states a size, it is once, few, many or the class of an expanded clone; other rows omit it.

NA,NA,TRBJ1-1,TRBV11-2,TGTGCCAGCAGCTTAGGAAACAGGGCCGGGACTGAAGCTTTCTTT,CASSLGNRAGTEAFF
TRBD2,once,TRBJ2-1,TRBV5-1,TGCGCCAGCAACCCACTAGCGGGGGCCGACAATGAGCAGTTCTTC,CASNPLAGADNEQFF
NA,NA,TRBJ1-6,TRBV4-1,TGCGCCAGCAGCCAAGGGGGGGAAAGGTCACCCCTCCACTTT,CASSQGGERSPLHF
TRBD1,once,TRBJ2-3,TRBV7-9,TGTGCCAGCAGTCCGGACAGGGAGGCCACATTTACGCAGTATTTT,CASSPDREATFTQYF
NA,NA,TRBJ1-1,TRBV15,TGTGCCACCAGCAGAGGTACACAGGGTGGGGCGGCTGAAGCTTTCTTT,CATSRGTQGGAAEAFF
NA,NA,TRBJ1-1,TRBV7-9,TGTGCCAGCAGCTGGTACGGGGGGTTTGGGAACACTGAAGCTTTCTTT,CASSWYGGFGNTEAFF
NA,NA,TRBJ1-6,TRBV2,TGTGCCAGCAGGACAGCACCCAATTCACCCCTCCACTTT,CASRTAPNSPLHF
NA,NA,TRBJ1-2,TRBV5-1,TGCGCCAGCAGCTTGACAGACTATGGCTACACCTTC,CASSLTDYGYTF
NA,NA,TRBJ1-2,TRBV6-1,TGTGCCAGCAGTGAAATTTCGGGGAGGTCCCGCTACACCTTC,CASSEISGRSRYTF
NA,NA,TRBJ2-3,TRBV13,TGTGCCAGCAGCACCACCGCGAATACGCAGTATTTT,CASSTTANTQYF
NA,NA,TRBJ2-7,TRBV7-7,TGTGCCAGCAGCCGGCGGCGGACAGACACGAAAATGGGTGTCGAGCAGTACTTC,CASSRRRTDTKMGVEQYF
NA,NA,TRBJ2-1,TRBV28,TGTGCCAGCAGATATAACAATGAGCAGTTCTTC,CASRYNNEQFF
TRBD1,NA,TRBJ2-1,TRBV6-5,TGTGCCAGCAGCAGGGACAGGCCCTACTACAATGAGCAGTTCTTC,CASSRDRPYYNEQFF
NA,NA,TRBJ2-1,TRBV29-1,TGCAGCGGGCATGTGGCATCTGAGGACAAAGCACACAATGAGCAGTTCTTC,CSGHVASEDKAHNEQFF
NA,NA,TRBJ1-2,TRBV27,TGTGCCAGCAGTTTAGGAGGGAACTATGGCTACACCTTC,CASSLGGNYGYTF
NA,NA,TRBJ2-7,TRBV4-1,TGCGCCAGCAGCCACCCAGGTTCCCCCGCCTACGAGCAGTACTTC,CASSHPGSPAYEQYF
NA,NA,TRBJ2-7,TRBV7-9,TGTGCCAGCAGCCCTCAGACTAGGGCCGTTAAGGGCGAGCAGTACTTC,CASSPQTRAVKGEQYF
TRBD2,NA,TRBJ2-1,TRBV28,TGTGCTGCCGGGACTAGCTTCGATGAGCAGTTCTTC,CAAGTSFDEQFF
NA,once,TRBJ2-3,TRBV6-1,TGTGCCAGCAGTGAAGACTCCGGGGTCCCTGATACGCAGTATTTT,CASSEDSGVPDTQYF
TRBD1,NA,TRBJ1-2,TRBV13,TGTGCCAGCAGCCTAACAGGGGAAGCTAACTATGGCTACACCTTC,CASSLTGEANYGYTF
NA,NA,TRBJ1-2,TRBV30,TGTGCCTCCCCCCCTGAACGAAGTCTAGGGAGCTATGGCTACACCTTC,CASPPERSLGSYGYTF
TRBD1,few,TRBJ1-6,TRBV2,TGTGCCAGCAGTGAAAGTACAGGGGGCAATTCACCCCTCCACTTT,CASSESTGGNSPLHF
NA,NA,TRBJ1-3,TRBV2,TGTGCCAGCAGGTCGCGATTTGGAAACACCATATATTTT,CASRSRFGNTIYF
TRBD1,NA,TRBJ2-1,TRBV28,TGTGCCAGCAGTTCCGGACAGGGGGCTAAGTATGAGCAGTTCTTC,CASSSGQGAKYEQFF
TRBD1,NA,TRBJ1-1,TRBV28,TGTGCCAGCAGTGACAGGGGCTCTGAAGCTTTCTTT,CASSDRGSEAFF
TRBD1,NA,TRBJ2-5,TRBV29-1,TGCAGCGTTGAACAGACAGGGAAACAAGAGACCCAGTACTTC,CSVEQTGKQETQYF
NA,NA,TRBJ2-5,TRBV11-3,TGTGCCAGCAGTCCACCCCTGGCGGGGAAGAGCCAAGAGACCCAGTACTTC,CASSPPLAGKSQETQYF
TRBD2,NA,TRBJ2-5,TRBV11-2,TGTGCCAGCAGCTTAGGACTAGCGGGGATCTTACGCGAGACCCAGTACTTC,CASSLGLAGILRETQYF
TRBD2,NA,TRBJ2-1,TRBV5-1,TGCGCCAGCAGCTTGGCCGAGAGGCTAGCGGGATACAATGAGCAGTTCTTC,CASSLAERLAGYNEQFF
NA,once,TRBJ2-7,TRBV28,TGTGCCAGCAGTTTAATGGAGGGCCCCTACGAGCAGTACTTC,CASSLMEGPYEQYF
TRBD1,NA,TRBJ2-1,TRBV7-8,TGTGCCAGCAGCCGCACGACAGGGGGGTCCTACAATGAGCAGTTCTTC,CASSRTTGGSYNEQFF
NA,NA,TRBJ1-1,TRBV7-9,TGTGCCAGCCGATCTCAGGGTCCTGAAGCTTTCTTT,CASRSQGPEAFF
TRBD2,NA,TRBJ2-1,TRBV25-1,TGTGCCAGCAGTGAGACGCCTAGCGGGATTACGGTGGAGCAGTTCTTC,CASSETPSGITVEQFF
TRBD2,NA,TRBJ2-5,TRBV7-8,TGTGCCAGCAGCTCAGATACGGGACTAGCGGGAACCGAGACCCAGTACTTC,CASSSDTGLAGTETQYF
NA,NA,TRBJ1-1,TRBV25-1,TGTGCCAGCAGTGAATTCGGGGAGATAGCTGAAGCTTTCTTT,CASSEFGEIAEAFF
NA,NA,TRBJ2-7,TRBV7-6,TGTGCCAGCAGCGCCGCGGGGACTCCCTACGAGCAGTACTTC,CASSAAGTPYEQYF
NA,NA,TRBJ1-2,TRBV27,TGTGCCAGCAGTTTATTCCCCGGAACAGGGAATGGCTACACCTTC,CASSLFPGTGNGYTF
TRBD1,NA,TRBJ2-6,TRBV27,TGTGCCAGCAGTTTACAGGGGGCTGGGGCCAACGTCCTGACTTTC,CASSLQGAGANVLTF
TRBD2,NA,TRBJ2-7,TRBV11-2,TGTGCCAGCAGCTTAGATATGTCACTAGCGGGAGGGGACGAGCAGTACTTC,CASSLDMSLAGGDEQYF
NA,NA,TRBJ1-4,TRBV5-1,TGCGCCAGCAGCTTATCAAATAATGAAAAACTGTTTTTT,CASSLSNNEKLFF
NA,NA,TRBJ1-6,TRBV5-1,TGCGCCAGCAGCTTGGAGGACCGATCAGGGAATCCCAATTCACCCCTCCACTTT,CASSLEDRSGNPNSPLHF
TRBD1,NA,TRBJ1-4,TRBV2,TGTGCCAGCAGTCATGACAGGGGGTCGGGAAATGAAAAACTGTTTTTT,CASSHDRGSGNEKLFF
TRBD1,NA,TRBJ2-7,TRBV28,TGTGCCAGCAGTTCCTACCCCGGGACAGCTCGACACGAGCAGTACTTC,CASSSYPGTARHEQYF
TRBD1,NA,TRBJ2-7,TRBV2,TGTGCCAGCCTCCGGGACAGGGAAGTATACGAGCAGTACTTC,CASLRDREVYEQYF
TRBD2,NA,TRBJ2-6,TRBV10-3,TGTGCCATCAGTGGGACTAGCGGGAGGGAACCTGGGGCCAACGTCCTGACTTTC,CAISGTSGREPGANVLTF
NA,NA,TRBJ2-7,TRBV6-1,TGTGCCAGCAGCAACGGACAGATCTACGAGCAGTACTTC,CASSNGQIYEQYF
TRBD2,NA,TRBJ2-7,TRBV28,TGTGCCAGCAGTTTCTCTACGACTAGCGAGAACCTATACGAGCAGTACTTC,CASSFSTTSENLYEQYF
TRBD2,NA,TRBJ2-5,TRBV6-5,TGTGCCAGTAAGCCGGGGGGCCAAGAGACCCAGTACTTC,CASKPGGQETQYF
NA,NA,TRBJ2-7,TRBV29-1,TGCAGCGTTGCCGGTGGGGCTGGGTACGAGCAGTACTTC,CSVAGGAGYEQYF
NA,NA,TRBJ1-1,TRBV19,TGTGCCAGTTCACAGGGCCTCACTGAAGCTTTCTTT,CASSQGLTEAFF
TRBD1,NA,TRBJ2-1,TRBV5-8,TGTGCCAGCAGGTGGGACAGGTCCTACAATGAGCAGTTCTTC,CASRWDRSYNEQFF
TRBD2,NA,TRBJ2-1,TRBV9,TGTGCCAGCAGCATTAGCGGGAGCGACGCCAATGAGCAGTTCTTC,CASSISGSDANEQFF